This TCR beta chain stems from a study of cytomegalovirus exposure and HLA in healthy donors (TCRdb year 2017). Context from the whole study: According to a later analysis, one platform produced both the 120 validation repertoires and the roughly 650 repertoires of the first cohort. A separate validation cohort of some 130 different subjects was used in addition to the 666-subject first cohort. The aim of the study was to test whether cataloging public T cell receptors could identify signatures of past pathogen exposure. The study combined high-throughput TCR immunosequencing, statistical association of individual TCRs with disease status, and machine learning to predict cytomegalovirus infection status.

The donors belonged to the validation cohort of around 110 subjects, which was separate from the roughly 700-subject first cohort. Concerning this clone itself: Its cognate antigen has yet to be identified. No much larger clone exists at a distance of one base, and base qualities are not known.

The germline V gene sets CDR1 to SNHLY and CDR2 to FYNNEI. From its cysteine to its phenylalanine, the CDR3 spans 15 amino acids. The kept DNA is CDR3 alone, 45 bases in frame from the first base. The V and J ends are trimmed by 4 bases and 3 bases, leaving 12 bases between them. Study-level results and caveats: Of the cluster scores, roughly 95% were above 0 in a later analysis, which found that TCRs clustered in the first cohort also tended to co-occur in the 120 or so validation repertoires. According to the authors, the approach could potentially be generalized to other disease states and immunological phenotypes. In the study, around 150 TCR beta chains were listed as associated with cytomegalovirus. While some public TCRs were present in many individuals, most TCR sequences turned up only very rarely across donors. The classifier was reported to diagnose cytomegalovirus status with high specificity and sensitivity in both the original cohort and the validation cohort. In vitro tests confirmed that a few of the cytomegalovirus-associated TCR beta chains recognize cytomegalovirus antigens. A later analysis had no HLA typing for the validation cohort, so co-occurrence there was scored across all 130 or so repertoires.

Library preparation used the immunoSEQ multiplex PCR assay. Per the source publication's procedure: A statistical classification framework was developed to diagnose cytomegalovirus status using the catalog of TCR beta chain sequences. TCRdb retrieved this table from immuneACCESS and kept in-frame rearrangements only. Not all clones are present; in checked studies, unresolved V genes account for under half, and no reason is known for the remainder. Clonal size and the V and J genes are those of that table, whereas D and trimming came from the DNA. The sample table records approximately 260,000 clones; about 86% of these occur just once. The leading ten clones occupy about 1% of the sample.

The sequence was collected from a woman aged 18-30 years in good health and CMV-seronegative. Sequenced sample: PBMCs. The rearranged chain carries TRBV2 and TRBJ2-2, with TRBD2 tentatively as D gene (6 bases match). CDR3 reads: CASSVQRAHTGELFF. In nucleotides, the sequence is TGTGCCAGCAGTGTCCAGCGGGCCCACACCGGGGAGCTGTTTTTT.